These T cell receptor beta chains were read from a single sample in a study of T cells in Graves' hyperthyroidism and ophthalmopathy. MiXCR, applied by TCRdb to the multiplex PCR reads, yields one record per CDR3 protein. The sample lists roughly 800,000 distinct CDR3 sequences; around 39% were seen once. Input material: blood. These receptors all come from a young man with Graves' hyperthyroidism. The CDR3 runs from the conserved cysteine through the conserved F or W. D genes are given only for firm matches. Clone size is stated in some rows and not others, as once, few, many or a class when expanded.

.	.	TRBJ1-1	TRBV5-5	CASSSYDRVNTEAFF	TGTGCCAGCAGCTCATACGACAGAGTGAACACTGAAGCTTTCTTT
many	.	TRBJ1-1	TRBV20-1	CSARRSIRDTEAFF	TGCAGTGCGCGCCGCTCTATCAGGGACACTGAAGCTTTCTTT
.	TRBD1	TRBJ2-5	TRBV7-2	CASSPRTGDKETQYF	TGTGCCAGCAGCCCCCGGACAGGGGACAAAGAGACCCAGTACTTC
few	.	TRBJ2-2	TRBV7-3	CASSLKGSGELFF	TGTGCCAGCAGCTTAAAGGGGTCCGGGGAGCTGTTTTTT
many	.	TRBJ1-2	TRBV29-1	CSAPSTDGYTF	TGCAGCGCCCCCTCAACGGATGGCTACACCTTC
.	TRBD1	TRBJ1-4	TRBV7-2	CASSSDRSNEKLFF	TGTGCCAGCAGTTCGGACAGGAGTAATGAAAAACTGTTTTTT
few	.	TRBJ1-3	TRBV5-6	CASSLGPGSSGNTIYF	TGTGCCAGCAGCTTGGGCCCAGGAAGCTCTGGAAACACCATATATTTT
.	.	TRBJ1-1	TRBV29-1	CSSPGDREMNTEAFF	TGCAGCAGCCCGGGGGATAGGGAAATGAACACTGAAGCTTTCTTT
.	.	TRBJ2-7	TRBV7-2	CASSLEYSRVQLGYEQYF	TGTGCCAGCAGCTTAGAATATTCCCGGGTTCAACTGGGCTACGAGCAGTACTTC
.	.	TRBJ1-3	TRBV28	CASSLVQNGNTIYF	TGTGCCAGCAGTTTGGTCCAAAACGGAAACACCATATATTTT
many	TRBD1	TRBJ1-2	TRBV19	CASTEQGAGGYTF	TGTGCCAGTACCGAACAGGGGGCTGGCGGCTACACCTTC
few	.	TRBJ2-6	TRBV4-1	CASSHPKGNPNVLTF	TGCGCCAGCAGCCACCCTAAGGGGAATCCCAACGTCCTGACTTTC
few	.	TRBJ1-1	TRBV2	CASSEVSTANTEAFF	TGTGCCAGCAGTGAGGTTTCGACTGCGAACACTGAAGCTTTCTTT
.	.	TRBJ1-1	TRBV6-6	CASSYQTQGEAFF	TGTGCCAGCAGTTACCAGACACAGGGTGAAGCTTTCTTT
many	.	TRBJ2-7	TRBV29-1	CSVAPGTYEQYF	TGCAGCGTTGCTCCAGGGACCTACGAGCAGTACTTC
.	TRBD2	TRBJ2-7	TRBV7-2	CASSLRPSGTYEQYF	TGTGCCAGCAGCTTACGGCCTAGCGGAACCTACGAGCAGTACTTC
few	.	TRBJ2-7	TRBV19	CASSIEGRYEQYF	TGTGCCAGTAGTATCGAGGGGCGGTACGAGCAGTACTTC
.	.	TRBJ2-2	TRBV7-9	CASSPRHRAPRTGELFF	TGTGCCAGCAGCCCACGTCACAGGGCGCCACGCACCGGGGAGCTGTTTTTT
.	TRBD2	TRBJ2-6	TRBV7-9	CASSIGREVLTF	TGTGCCAGCAGCATAGGGCGGGAGGTCCTGACTTTC
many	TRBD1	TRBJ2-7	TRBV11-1	CASSLLTGQGLDEQYF	TGTGCCAGCAGCCTTTTGACGGGACAGGGTTTGGACGAGCAGTACTTC
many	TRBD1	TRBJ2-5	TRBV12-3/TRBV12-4	CASSPSWTGQETQYF	TGTGCCAGCAGTCCGTCCTGGACAGGGCAAGAGACCCAGTACTTC
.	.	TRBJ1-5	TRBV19	CASGEGGTQPQHF	TGTGCCAGTGGGGAGGGGGGCACTCAGCCCCAGCATTTT
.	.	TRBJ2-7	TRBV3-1	CASSFNPTYEQYF	TGTGCCAGCAGCTTTAACCCGACCTACGAGCAGTACTTC
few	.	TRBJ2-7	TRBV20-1	CSARDSGTPEQYF	TGCAGTGCTAGAGATTCCGGGACACCAGAGCAGTACTTC
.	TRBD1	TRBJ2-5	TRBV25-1	CASSEGRTGGGETQYF	TGTGCCAGCAGTGAAGGGCGGACAGGGGGCGGAGAGACCCAGTACTTC
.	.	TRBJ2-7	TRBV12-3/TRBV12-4	CASSLAVGPSYERYF	TGTGCCAGCAGTTTGGCGGTGGGCCCGTCCTACGAGCGGTACTTC
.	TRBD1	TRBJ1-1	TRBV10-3	CAISEDRGHTEAFF	TGTGCCATCAGTGAGGACAGGGGACACACTGAAGCTTTCTTT
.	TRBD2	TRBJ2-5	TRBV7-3	CASSSGLAGGSRETQYF	TGTGCCAGCAGCTCGGGACTAGCGGGAGGAAGTAGAGAGACCCAGTACTTC
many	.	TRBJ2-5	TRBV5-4	CASSPGHQETQYF	TGTGCCAGCAGCCCTGGACACCAAGAGACCCAGTACTTC
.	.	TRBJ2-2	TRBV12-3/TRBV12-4	CASSPLTDTGELFF	TGTGCCAGCAGTCCATTGACGGACACCGGGGAGCTGTTTTTT
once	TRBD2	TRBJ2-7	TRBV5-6	CASTIGRVVSYEQYF	TGTGCCAGCACCATTGGGAGGGTCGTGTCCTACGAGCAGTACTTC
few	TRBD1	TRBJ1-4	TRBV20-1	CSASEDRGWSRSNAYLF	TGCAGTGCTAGTGAAGACAGGGGATGGAGTCGGAGTAATGCTTACCTTTTT
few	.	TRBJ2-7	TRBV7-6	CASSLVGTREQYF	TGTGCCAGCAGCTTGGTAGGGACTCGCGAGCAGTACTTC
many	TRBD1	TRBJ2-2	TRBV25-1	CASSEFPGQTGELFF	TGTGCCAGCAGTGAATTCCCGGGACAGACCGGGGAGCTGTTTTTT
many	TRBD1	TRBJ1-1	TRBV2	CASSGGDTEAFF	TGTGCCAGCTCAGGGGGAGACACTGAAGCTTTCTTT
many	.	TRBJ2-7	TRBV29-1	CSVGESGTPSREQYF	TGCAGCGTTGGAGAGTCCGGGACTCCCTCAAGGGAGCAGTACTTC
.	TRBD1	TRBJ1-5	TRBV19	CASSSAGTGAGQPQHF	TGTGCCAGTAGTTCGGCCGGGACAGGGGCGGGCCAGCCCCAGCATTTT
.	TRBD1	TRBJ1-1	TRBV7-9	CASSRTDRVVMNTEAFF	TGCGCCAGCAGCCGAACTGACAGGGTGGTAATGAACACTGAAGCTTTCTTT
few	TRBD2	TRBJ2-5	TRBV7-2	CASSLSGGTQETQYF	TGTGCCAGCAGTTTATCCGGGGGGACTCAGGAGACCCAGTACTTC
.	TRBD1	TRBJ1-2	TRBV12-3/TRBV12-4	CASRSRGPNYGYTF	TGTGCCAGCAGATCAAGGGGGCCGAACTATGGCTACACCTTC
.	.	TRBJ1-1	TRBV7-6	CASSLVPGANTEAFF	TGTGCCAGCAGCTTAGTGCCAGGGGCGAACACTGAAGCTTTCTTT
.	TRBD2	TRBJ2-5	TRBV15	CATSISTGRLGTQYF	TGTGCCACCAGTATCTCAACCGGGAGGCTTGGGACCCAGTACTTC
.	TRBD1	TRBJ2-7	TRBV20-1	CSARRQGVYEQYF	TGCAGTGCAAGACGACAGGGGGTCTACGAGCAGTACTTC
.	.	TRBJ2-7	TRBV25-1	CASSQSQTGTAYEQYF	TGTGCCAGCAGCCAGTCCCAAACAGGAACGGCCTACGAGCAGTACTTC
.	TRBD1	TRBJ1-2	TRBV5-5	CASSSPDRALGYTF	TGTGCCAGCAGCTCACCGGACAGGGCCCTAGGCTACACCTTC
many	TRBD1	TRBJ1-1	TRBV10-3	CAISESAGQGAPGTEAFF	TGTGCCATCAGTGAGTCGGCGGGACAGGGGGCGCCAGGCACTGAAGCTTTCTTT
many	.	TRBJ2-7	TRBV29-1	CSVEGGRESSYEQYF	TGCAGCGTTGAAGGCGGACGGGAGAGCTCCTACGAGCAGTACTTC
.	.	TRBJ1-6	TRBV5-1	CASSARQDYNSPLHF	TGCGCCAGCAGTGCCCGACAGGATTATAATTCACCCCTCCACTTT
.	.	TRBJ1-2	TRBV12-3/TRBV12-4	CASTSPGEWYGYTF	TGTGCCAGCACCTCCCCTGGGGAATGGTATGGCTACACCTTC
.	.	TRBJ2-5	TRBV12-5	CASGLVLAQETQYF	TGTGCTAGTGGTTTGGTACTAGCCCAAGAGACCCAGTACTTC
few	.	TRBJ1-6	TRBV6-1	CASSEYGGGYNSPLHF	TGTGCCAGCAGTGAATATGGTGGGGGCTACAATTCACCCCTCCACTTT
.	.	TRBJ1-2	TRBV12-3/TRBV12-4	CASSTDRPNYGYTF	TGTGCCAGCAGCACCGACAGGCCGAACTATGGCTACACCTTC
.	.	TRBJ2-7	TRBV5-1	CASSLDLNEQYF	TGCGCCAGCAGCTTGGATCTTAATGAGCAGTACTTC
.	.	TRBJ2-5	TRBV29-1	CSVGTGEAQYF	TGCAGCGTCGGGACGGGAGAGGCCCAGTACTTC
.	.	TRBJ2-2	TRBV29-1	CSVVVGSGELFF	TGCAGCGTTGTTGTGGGGTCCGGGGAGCTGTTTTTT
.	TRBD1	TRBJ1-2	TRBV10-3	CAISDGGGQYGYTF	TGTGCCATCAGTGACGGTGGGGGACAGTATGGCTACACCTTC
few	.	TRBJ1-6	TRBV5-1	CASSLDVSPLHF	TGCGCCAGCAGCTTGGATGTTTCACCCCTCCACTTT